This T cell receptor (beta chain) is drawn from a study of beta chain features in type 1 diabetes. The wider study: All of the samples together had some 99 million sorted cells examined. Points from the study as a whole: For type 1 diabetes patients, VDJ junctions showed fewer insertions and more deletions. Among all four CD4+ subsets, Type 1 diabetes patients had TCRB CDR3s that were moderately but significantly shorter. A potential PCR bias toward shorter templates would be equal in patient and control samples.

Every isolated RNA sample was fully reverse transcribed, so sequencing captured expressed TCRB transcripts. TCRdb's copy holds only in-frame clones and misses some; the assay was immunoSEQ multiplex PCR. Seen here are roughly 350,000 clones, approximately 11% observed once, and the top ten hold more than 0.015%. CDR3 length: 15 residues. The V end was cut by 3 bases, the J end by 0 bases, with 9 bases between. From germline, CDR1 is SEHNR and CDR2 FQNEAQ (reference sequence). Only a few counts were recorded for this clone. Its specificity is unknown. This receptor was taken from a woman in her 30s in good health. V usage is TRBV7-9 and J usage is TRBJ1-3; D not certain. Source material: naive CD4+ T cells from blood. CDR3 residues: CASSFQRASGNTIYF. The CDR3 region has the DNA TGTGCCAGCAGCTTCCAAAGAGCCTCTGGAAACACCATATATTTT.